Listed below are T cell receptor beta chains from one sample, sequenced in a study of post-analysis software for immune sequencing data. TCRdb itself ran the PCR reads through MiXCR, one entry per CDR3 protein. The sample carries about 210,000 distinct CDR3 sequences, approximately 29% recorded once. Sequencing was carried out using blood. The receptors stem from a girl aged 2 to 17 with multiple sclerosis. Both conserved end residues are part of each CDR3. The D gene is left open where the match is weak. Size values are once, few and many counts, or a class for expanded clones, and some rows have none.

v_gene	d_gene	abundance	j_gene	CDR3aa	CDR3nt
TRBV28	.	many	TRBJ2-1	CASTKNWARPHNEQFF	TGTGCCAGCACCAAGAATTGGGCTAGGCCCCACAATGAGCAGTTCTTC
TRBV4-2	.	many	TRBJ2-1	CASSQGVGGNEQFF	TGTGCCAGCAGCCAAGGAGTTGGGGGAAATGAGCAGTTCTTC
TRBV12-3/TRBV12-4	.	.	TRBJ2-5	CASSETGSHVMKQDAQYF	TGTGCCAGCAGTGAAACGGGGTCCCACGTCATGAAACAAGATGCCCAGTACTTC
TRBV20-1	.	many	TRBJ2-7	CSARRGAGSYEQYF	TGCAGTGCTAGACGGGGAGCCGGCTCCTACGAGCAGTACTTC
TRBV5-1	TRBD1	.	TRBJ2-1	CASSLEGGWEQFF	TGCGCCAGCAGCTTGGAAGGGGGCTGGGAGCAGTTCTTC
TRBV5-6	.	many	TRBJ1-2	CASSPDTNYGYTF	TGTGCCAGCAGCCCGGACACTAACTATGGCTACACCTTC
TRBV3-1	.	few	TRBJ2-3	CASSQGLPSTDTQYF	TGTGCCAGCAGCCAAGGACTACCAAGCACAGATACGCAGTATTTT
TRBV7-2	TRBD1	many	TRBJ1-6	CASSPHRGTNSPLHF	TGTGCCAGCAGCCCCCACAGGGGCACTAATTCACCCCTCCACTTT
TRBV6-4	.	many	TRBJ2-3	CASSVKSTDTQYF	TGTGCCAGCAGTGTGAAGAGCACAGATACGCAGTATTTT
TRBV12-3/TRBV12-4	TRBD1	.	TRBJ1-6	CASSPEAWDRDYSPLHF	TGTGCCAGCAGTCCGGAAGCCTGGGACAGGGATTATTCACCCCTCCACTTT
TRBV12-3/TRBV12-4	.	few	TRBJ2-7	CASSPGLINEQYF	TGTGCCAGCAGCCCGGGACTTATAAATGAGCAGTACTTC
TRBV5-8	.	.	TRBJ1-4	CASSLWRGPTNEKLFF	TGTGCCAGCAGCTTGTGGCGGGGCCCAACTAATGAAAAACTGTTTTTT
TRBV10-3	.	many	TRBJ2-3	CAISVNPTDTQYF	TGTGCCATCAGTGTTAATCCCACAGATACGCAGTATTTT
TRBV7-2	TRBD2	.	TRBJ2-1	CASSTAPSSGRANEQFF	TGTGCCAGCAGCACCGCCCCATCTAGCGGGAGGGCCAATGAGCAGTTCTTC
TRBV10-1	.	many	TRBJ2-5	CASSETDEGPETQYF	TGCGCCAGCAGTGAGACGGACGAAGGTCCGGAGACCCAGTACTTC
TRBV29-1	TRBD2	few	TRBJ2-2	CSVEGEGTGELFF	TGCAGCGTTGAGGGGGAGGGCACCGGGGAGCTGTTTTTT
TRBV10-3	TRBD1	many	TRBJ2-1	CAISELTGYEQFF	TGTGCCATCAGTGAGCTGACAGGGTACGAGCAGTTCTTC
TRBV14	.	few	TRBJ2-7	CASSQGWGTEANEQYF	TGTGCCAGCAGCCAAGGGTGGGGGACGGAGGCGAACGAGCAGTACTTC
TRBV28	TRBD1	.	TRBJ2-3	CASSDRDRHNEKLYF	TGTGCCAGCAGTGACCGGGACAGGCATAATGAAAAACTGTATTTT
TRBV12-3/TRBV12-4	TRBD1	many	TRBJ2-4	CASSWRQGNIQYF	TGTGCCAGCAGTTGGCGACAGGGCAACATTCAGTACTTC
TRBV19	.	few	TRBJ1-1	CASSIEHQFTTEAFF	TGTGCCAGTAGTATAGAGCATCAGTTTACCACTGAAGCTTTCTTT
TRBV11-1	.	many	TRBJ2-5	CASSNLGQTTGEQYF	TGTGCCAGCAGCAATCTGGGACAGACTACGGGGGAGCAGTACTTC
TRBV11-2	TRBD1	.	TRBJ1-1	CASSVRQGLRTEAFF	TGTGCCAGCAGCGTCCGACAGGGGCTCCGCACTGAAGCTTTCTTT
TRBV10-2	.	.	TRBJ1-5	CASSAKGFSNQPQHF	TGCGCCAGCAGCGCCAAAGGCTTCAGCAATCAGCCCCAGCATTTT
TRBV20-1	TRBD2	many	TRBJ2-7	CSALEAGLAFNEQYF	TGCAGTGCCTTGGAAGCGGGACTAGCTTTCAACGAGCAGTACTTC
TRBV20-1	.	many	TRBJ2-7	CSARDTGGGYEQYF	TGCAGTGCTAGGGATACCGGGGGCGGCTACGAGCAGTACTTC
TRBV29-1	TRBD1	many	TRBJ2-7	CSVKGQNYEQYF	TGCAGCGTGAAGGGACAGAACTACGAGCAGTACTTC
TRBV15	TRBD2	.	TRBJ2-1	CATSRGRAGEQFF	TGTGCCACCAGCAGGGGGAGGGCCGGGGAGCAGTTCTTC
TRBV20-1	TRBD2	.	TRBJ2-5	CSARAPGRAFLKTQYF	TGCAGTGCTAGGGCTCCAGGGAGGGCATTTCTGAAGACCCAGTACTTC
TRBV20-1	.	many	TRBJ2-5	CSAGTPGLQETQYF	TGCAGTGCTGGAACCCCGGGACTCCAAGAGACCCAGTACTTC
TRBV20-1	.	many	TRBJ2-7	CSASGRTYEQYF	TGCAGTGCTAGCGGGAGAACCTACGAGCAGTACTTC
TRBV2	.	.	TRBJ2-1	CASSDPDGLGPYNEQFF	TGTGCCAGCAGTGACCCGGATGGGTTAGGGCCTTACAATGAGCAGTTCTTC
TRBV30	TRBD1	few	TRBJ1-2	CAFSDLGQGNYGYTF	TGTGCCTTCTCTGACCTAGGACAGGGGAACTATGGCTACACCTTC
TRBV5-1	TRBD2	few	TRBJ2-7	CASSIKTSGSSYNEQYF	TGCGCCAGCAGCATCAAGACTAGCGGCAGCTCCTACAATGAGCAGTACTTC
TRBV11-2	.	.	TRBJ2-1	CASSTPGPDNEQFF	TGTGCCAGCAGCACCCCGGGACCGGACAATGAGCAGTTCTTC
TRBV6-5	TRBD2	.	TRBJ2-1	CASSYSAKRGGSGEQFF	TGTGCCAGCAGTTACTCGGCTAAGCGGGGGGGCTCCGGTGAGCAGTTCTTC
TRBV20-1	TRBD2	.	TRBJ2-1	CSAPIGAGPGDEQFF	TGCAGTGCTCCCATTGGAGCGGGGCCTGGGGATGAGCAGTTCTTC
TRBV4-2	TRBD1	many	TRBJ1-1	CASSQQTGDTEAFF	TGTGCCAGCAGCCAACAAACAGGGGACACTGAAGCTTTCTTT
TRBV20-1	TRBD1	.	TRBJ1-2	CSAREGTGESYGYTF	TGCAGTGCTAGAGAAGGGACAGGTGAAAGCTATGGCTACACCTTC
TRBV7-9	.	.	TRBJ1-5	CASSHPVEGYSNQPQHF	TGTGCCAGCAGCCACCCCGTGGAGGGCTATAGCAATCAGCCCCAGCATTTT
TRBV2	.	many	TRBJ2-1	CASSVLDRSSYNEQFF	TGTGCCAGCAGTGTTCTTGACAGGAGCTCCTACAATGAGCAGTTCTTC
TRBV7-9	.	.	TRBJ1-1	CASSLHRQADTEAFF	TGTGCCAGCAGCTTACATCGACAGGCGGACACTGAAGCTTTCTTT
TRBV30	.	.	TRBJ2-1	CAWSVSGYEQFF	TGTGCCTGGAGTGTATCCGGGTATGAGCAGTTCTTC
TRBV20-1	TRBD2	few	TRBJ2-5	CSAGGAEETQYF	TGCAGTGCCGGGGGGGCCGAAGAGACCCAGTACTTC
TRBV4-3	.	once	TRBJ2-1	CASSPKGSRPSEQFF	TGCGCCAGCAGCCCCAAAGGGTCCAGGCCCTCTGAGCAGTTCTTC
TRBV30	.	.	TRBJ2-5	CAWSGPSPGTQYF	TGTGCCTGGAGTGGCCCCTCACCGGGGACCCAGTACTTC
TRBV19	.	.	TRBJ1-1	CASRDFQGTTFF	TGTGCCAGTAGGGATTTTCAGGGAACGACTTTCTTT
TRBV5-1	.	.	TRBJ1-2	CASSLGQYNYGYTF	TGCGCCAGCAGCTTGGGACAGTATAACTATGGCTACACCTTC
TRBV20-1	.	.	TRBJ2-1	CSAPEASEENNEQFF	TGCAGTGCACCTGAGGCCTCAGAGGAAAACAATGAGCAGTTCTTC